The rows below give T cell receptor beta chains drawn from one sample of a study of cytomegalovirus exposure and HLA in healthy donors. Assay: immunoSEQ multiplex PCR; the TCRdb copy retains only in-frame clones and omits some. The sample lists about 73,000 clones, under 80% seen once, with around 7% in the top ten. Material: PBMCs. Receptors originate from a woman aged 50 to 60 in good health and CMV-seropositive. Each CDR3 is given with its conserved first and last residue. Clone size is not always given. Where it is, it says once, few, many or a class for expanded clones.

TRBV29-1 few CSVAGGDGQSEKLFF
TRBV4-1 few CASSQRLDSLGEKLFF
TRBV5-1 NA CASSLLAGLTDTQYF
TRBV9 NA CASSPFGSGVFTDTQYF
TRBV7-9 NA CSSSHRENTEAFF
TRBV5-1 NA CASSLGSTDTQYF
TRBV12-5 NA CASGSSTDTQYF
TRBV7-2 few CASSPPSGAFYNEQFF
TRBV5-8 NA CASSRTDPTNEKLFF
TRBV4-1 NA CASSQVGPIEKLFF